The 3 T cell receptor beta chains below were found in one sample sequenced in a study of CD8 T cells in ankylosing spondylitis. TCRdb independently ran MiXCR on the 5' RACE reads; one entry per CDR3 protein. The sample has approximately 300,000 distinct CDR3 sequences, less than 25% seen once. Sequencing used blood, either unsorted or a sorted T cell fraction (not recorded which). The receptors originated from a female donor with ankylosing spondylitis or in good health (not recorded which).

The chain recombines TRBV7-2 with TRBJ2-7; D gene uncertain. This CDR3 region has 12 residues. Germline values: CDR1 SGHTA, CDR2 FQGNSA. With 2 bases removed from V and 3 bases from J, the gap between germline ends came to 5 bases. The CDR3 reads CASSLSRYEQYF. The CDR3 DNA is TGTGCCAGCAGCTTAAGTCGCTACGAGCAGTACTTC.

The chain has TRBV6-2 or TRBV6-3 and TRBJ2-1; perhaps D is TRBD1 or TRBD2 (5 bases each). There are 15 residues in the CDR3. Germline assignment: CDR1 MNHEY and CDR2 SVGEGT. The V end lost 2 bases, the J end lost 10 bases, and 18 bases lay between the germline ends. The CDR3 DNA reads TGTGCCAGCAGTTACGGGGGAGTCGGCGGAGAGGAGCAGTTCTTC. The encoded protein is CASSYGGVGGEEQFF.

The J gene is TRBJ2-1, the V gene TRBV20-1; 9 bases match TRBD1. The CDR3 is 12 residues long. CDR1 is DFQATT and CDR2 is SNEGSKA in the germline V gene (reference sequence). The CDR3 region is CTPDRGLHEQFF. Written as DNA, the CDR3 is TGCACTCCGGACAGGGGTCTTCATGAGCAGTTCTTC.